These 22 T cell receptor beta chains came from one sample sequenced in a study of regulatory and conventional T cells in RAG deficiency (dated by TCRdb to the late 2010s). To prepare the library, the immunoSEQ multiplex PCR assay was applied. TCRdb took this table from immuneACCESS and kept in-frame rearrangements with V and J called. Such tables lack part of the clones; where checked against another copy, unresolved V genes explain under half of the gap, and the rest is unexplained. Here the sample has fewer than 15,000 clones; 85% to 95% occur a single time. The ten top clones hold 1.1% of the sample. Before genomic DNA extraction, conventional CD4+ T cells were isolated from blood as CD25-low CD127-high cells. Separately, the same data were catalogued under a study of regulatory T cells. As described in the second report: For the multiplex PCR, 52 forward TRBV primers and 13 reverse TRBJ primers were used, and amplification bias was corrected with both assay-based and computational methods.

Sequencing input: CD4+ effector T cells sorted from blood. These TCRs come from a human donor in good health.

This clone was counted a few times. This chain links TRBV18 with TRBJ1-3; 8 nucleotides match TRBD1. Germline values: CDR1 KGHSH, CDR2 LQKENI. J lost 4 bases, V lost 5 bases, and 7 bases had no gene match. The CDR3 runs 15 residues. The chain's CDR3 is CASSSTTGAGNTIYF. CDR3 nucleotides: TGTGCCAGCTCAAGCACGACAGGGGCAGGAAACACCATATATTTT.

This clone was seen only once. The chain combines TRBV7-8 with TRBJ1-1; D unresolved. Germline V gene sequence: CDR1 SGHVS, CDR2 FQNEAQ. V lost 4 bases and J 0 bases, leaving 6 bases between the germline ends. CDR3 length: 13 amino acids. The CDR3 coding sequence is TGTGCCAGCAGCTGGGCTGTGAACACTGAAGCTTTCTTT. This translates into CASSWAVNTEAFF.

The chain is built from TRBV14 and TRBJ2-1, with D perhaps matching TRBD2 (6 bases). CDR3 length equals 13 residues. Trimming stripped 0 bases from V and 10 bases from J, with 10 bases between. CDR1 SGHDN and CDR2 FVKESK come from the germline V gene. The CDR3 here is CASSQELGGEQFF. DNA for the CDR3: TGTGCCAGCAGCCAAGAGCTGGGGGGAGAGCAGTTCTTC. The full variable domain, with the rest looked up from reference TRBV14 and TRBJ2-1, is EAGVTQFPSHSVIEKGQTVTLRCDPISGHDNLYWYRRVMGKEIKFLLHFVKESKQDESGMPNNRFLAERTGGTYSTLKVQPAELEDSGVYFCASSQELGGEQFFGPGTRLTVL.

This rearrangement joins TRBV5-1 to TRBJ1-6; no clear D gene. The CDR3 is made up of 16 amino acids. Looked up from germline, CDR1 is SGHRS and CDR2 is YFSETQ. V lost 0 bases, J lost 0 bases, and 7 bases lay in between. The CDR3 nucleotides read TGCGCCAGCAGCTTGGTCGTGAACTCCTATAATTCACCCCTCCACTTT. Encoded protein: CASSLVVNSYNSPLHF. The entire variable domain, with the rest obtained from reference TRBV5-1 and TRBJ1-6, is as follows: KAGVTQTPRYLIKTRGQQVTLSCSPISGHRSVSWYQQTPGQGLQFLFEYFSETQRNKGNFPGRFSGRQFSNSRSEMNVSTLELGDSALYLCASSLVVNSYNSPLHFGNGTRLTVT.

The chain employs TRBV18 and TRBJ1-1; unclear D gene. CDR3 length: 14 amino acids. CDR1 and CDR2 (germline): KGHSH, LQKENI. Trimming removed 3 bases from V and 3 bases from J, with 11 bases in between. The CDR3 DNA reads TGTGCCAGCTCACCCGGACCTCGGGACACTGAAGCTTTCTTT. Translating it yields CASSPGPRDTEAFF.

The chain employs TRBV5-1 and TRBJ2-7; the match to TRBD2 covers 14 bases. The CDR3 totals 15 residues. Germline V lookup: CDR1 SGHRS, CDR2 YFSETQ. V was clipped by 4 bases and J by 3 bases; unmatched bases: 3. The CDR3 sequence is CASSRGTSGSYEQYF. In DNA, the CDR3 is TGCGCCAGCAGCCGTGGGACTAGCGGGAGCTACGAGCAGTACTTC.

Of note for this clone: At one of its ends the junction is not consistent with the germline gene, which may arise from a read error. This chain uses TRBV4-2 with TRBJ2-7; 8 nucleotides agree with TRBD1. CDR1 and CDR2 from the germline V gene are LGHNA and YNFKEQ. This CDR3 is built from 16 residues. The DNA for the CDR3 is TGTGCCAGCAACTTATCCGGGACAGGAGACTCCTACGAGCGGTACTTC. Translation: CASNLSGTGDSYERYF.

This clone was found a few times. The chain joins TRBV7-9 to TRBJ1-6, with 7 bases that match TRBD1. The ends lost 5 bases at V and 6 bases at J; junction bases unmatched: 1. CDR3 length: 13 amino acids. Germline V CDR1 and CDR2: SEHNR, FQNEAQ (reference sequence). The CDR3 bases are TGTGCCAGCAGCCGGGACAGTAATTCACCCCTCCACTTT. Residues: CASSRDSNSPLHF.

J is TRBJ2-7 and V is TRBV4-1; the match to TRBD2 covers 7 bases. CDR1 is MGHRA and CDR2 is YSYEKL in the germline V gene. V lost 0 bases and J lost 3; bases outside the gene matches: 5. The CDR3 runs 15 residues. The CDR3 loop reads CASSQEGLAGYEQYF. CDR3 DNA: TGCGCCAGCAGCCAAGAAGGGTTAGCGGGCTACGAGCAGTACTTC.

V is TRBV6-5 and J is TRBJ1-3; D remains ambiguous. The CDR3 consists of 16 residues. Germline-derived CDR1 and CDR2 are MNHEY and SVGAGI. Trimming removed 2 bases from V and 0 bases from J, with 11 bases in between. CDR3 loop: CASSYQAPSSGNTIYF. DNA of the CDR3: TGTGCCAGCAGTTACCAGGCTCCTAGCTCTGGAAACACCATATATTTT.

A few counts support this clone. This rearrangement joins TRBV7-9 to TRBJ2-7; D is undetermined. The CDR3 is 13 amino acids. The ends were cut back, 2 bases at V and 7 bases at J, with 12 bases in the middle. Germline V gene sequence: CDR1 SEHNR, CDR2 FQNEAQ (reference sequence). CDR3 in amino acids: CASSLRLTGEQYF. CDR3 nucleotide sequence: TGTGCCAGCAGCTTACGGCTCACCGGAGAGCAGTACTTC.

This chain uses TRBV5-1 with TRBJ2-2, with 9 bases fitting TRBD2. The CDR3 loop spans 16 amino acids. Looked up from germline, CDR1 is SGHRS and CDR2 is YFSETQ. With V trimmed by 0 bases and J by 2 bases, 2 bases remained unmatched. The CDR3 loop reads CASSLGLAVNTGELFF. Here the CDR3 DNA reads TGCGCCAGCAGCTTGGGACTAGCGGTCAACACCGGGGAGCTGTTTTTT.

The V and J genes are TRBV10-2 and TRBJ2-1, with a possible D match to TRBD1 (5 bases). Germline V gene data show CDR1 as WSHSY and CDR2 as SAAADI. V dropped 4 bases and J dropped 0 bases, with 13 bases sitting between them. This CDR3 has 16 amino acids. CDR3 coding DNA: TGCGCCAGCAGTGGGCGACAGCCGAGCTCCTACAATGAGCAGTTCTTC. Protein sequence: CASSGRQPSSYNEQFF.

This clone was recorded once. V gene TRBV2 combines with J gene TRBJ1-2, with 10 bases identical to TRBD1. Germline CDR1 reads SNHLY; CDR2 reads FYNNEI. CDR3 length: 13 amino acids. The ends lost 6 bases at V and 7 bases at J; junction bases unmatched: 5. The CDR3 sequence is CASRGDRGSGYTF. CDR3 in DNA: TGTGCCAGCAGAGGGGACAGGGGATCTGGCTACACCTTC.

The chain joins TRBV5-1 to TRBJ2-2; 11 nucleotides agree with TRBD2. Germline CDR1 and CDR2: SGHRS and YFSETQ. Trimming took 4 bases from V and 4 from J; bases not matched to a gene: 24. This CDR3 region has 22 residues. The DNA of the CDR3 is TGCGCCAGCAGCCCATCCCCTTCTACTAGCGGGAGATTTCCTACGCTCACCGGGGAGCTGTTTTTT. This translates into CASSPSPSTSGRFPTLTGELFF.

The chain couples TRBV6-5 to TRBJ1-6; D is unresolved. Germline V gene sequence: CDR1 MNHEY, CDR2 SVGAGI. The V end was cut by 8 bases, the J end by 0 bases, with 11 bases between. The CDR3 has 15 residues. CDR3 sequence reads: CASSRASSYNSPLHF. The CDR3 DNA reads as TGTGCCAGCTCAAGGGCTAGCTCCTATAATTCACCCCTCCACTTT.

CDR3 coding DNA: TGTGCCACCAGCGGAGGGACGTCCCAGCCCCAGCATTTT. This codes for CATSGGTSQPQHF. This chain connects TRBV15 to TRBJ1-5; D perhaps matches TRBD1 (5 bases). The CDR3 contains 13 residues. V dropped 5 bases and J dropped 7 bases, with 12 bases sitting between them. Germline CDR1 reads LNHNV; CDR2 reads YYDKDF (reference sequence).

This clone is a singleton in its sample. This CDR3 is CASSITAGGYTF. As DNA, the CDR3 is TGTGCCAGTAGTATAACCGCGGGCGGCTACACCTTC. This sequence joins TRBV19 and TRBJ1-2; D remains unclear. This CDR3 region has 12 residues. CDR1 is LNHDA and CDR2 is SQIVND in the germline V gene (reference sequence). V lost 2 bases to trimming and J lost 8 bases, with 9 bases between them.

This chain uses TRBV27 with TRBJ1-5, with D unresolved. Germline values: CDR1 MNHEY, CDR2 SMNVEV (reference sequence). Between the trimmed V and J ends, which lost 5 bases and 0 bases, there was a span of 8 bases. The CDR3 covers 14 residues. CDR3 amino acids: CASSPQYSNQPQHF. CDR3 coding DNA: TGTGCCAGCAGTCCCCAATATAGCAATCAGCCCCAGCATTTT.

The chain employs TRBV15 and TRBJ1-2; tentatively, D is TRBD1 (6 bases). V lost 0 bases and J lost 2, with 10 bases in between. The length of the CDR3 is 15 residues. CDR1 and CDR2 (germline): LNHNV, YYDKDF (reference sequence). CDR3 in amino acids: CATSREKGVNYGYTF. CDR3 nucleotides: TGTGCCACCAGCAGAGAGAAGGGGGTGAACTATGGCTACACCTTC.

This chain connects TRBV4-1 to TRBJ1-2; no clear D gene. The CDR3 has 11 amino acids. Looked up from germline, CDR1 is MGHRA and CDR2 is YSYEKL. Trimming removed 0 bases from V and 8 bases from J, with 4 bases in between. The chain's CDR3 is CASSQDGGYTF. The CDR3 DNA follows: TGCGCCAGCAGCCAAGACGGGGGCTACACCTTC.

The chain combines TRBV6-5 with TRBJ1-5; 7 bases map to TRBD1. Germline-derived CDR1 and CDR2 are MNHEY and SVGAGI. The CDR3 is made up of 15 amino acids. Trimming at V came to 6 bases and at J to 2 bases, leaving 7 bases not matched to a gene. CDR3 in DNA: TGTGCCAGCAGCAACATTGGACAGGGCAATCAGCCCCAGCATTTT. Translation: CASSNIGQGNQPQHF.